This TCR beta chain was recovered during a study of T-cell reconstitution after alpha-beta-depleted transplantation in children. This clonotype has a count of ten or more. Unique molecular identifiers featured in how the TCRbeta library was prepared. A single record per CDR3 protein comes from TCRdb applying MiXCR to the PCR reads. The data contain some 390,000 distinct CDR3 sequences, roughly 22% of them singletons. The CDR3 spans 16 residues. Trimming removed 1 base from V and 6 bases from J; junction bases left unmatched: 8. Germline CDR1 and CDR2: SGHTA and FQGNSA. The material was PBMCs from the stem cell graft donor, obtained from the stem cell graft. The TCR comes from a human donor who donated a stem cell graft to a child with acute myeloid leukemia. V is TRBV7-2 and J is TRBJ1-4, with 7 nucleotides matching TRBD1. The CDR3 reads CASSLVVGDRHEKLFF. CDR3 sequence (DNA): TGTGCCAGCAGCTTAGTAGTAGGGGACAGACATGAAAAACTGTTTTTT.